Shown below are 5 T cell receptor beta chains from a single sample sequenced in a study of cytomegalovirus exposure and HLA in healthy donors. The study ran its PCR with 60 Vbeta and 13 Jbeta primers. The protocol was immunoSEQ multiplex PCR, while the TCRdb copy is restricted to in-frame clones and leaves out a portion. Found here are about 140,000 clones, 75% of them singletons; the top ten hold around 3.4%. The sample taken for sequencing was PBMCs. The origin of the receptors is a man aged 35 to 55 in good health and CMV-seronegative.

The chain joins TRBV2 to TRBJ2-2, with TRBD1 identical over 7 bases. With 8 bases clipped from V and 0 bases from J, the junction kept 9 bases outside the gene matches. The CDR3 consists of 16 residues. The germline V gene encodes CDR1 SNHLY and CDR2 FYNNEI. Written as DNA, the CDR3 is TGTGCCAGCTATGGACTGGGACAGACGAACACCGGGGAGCTGTTTTTT. Its translation: CASYGLGQTNTGELFF.

The CDR3 loop reads CASSLGSYANTEAFF. CDR3 nucleotides: TGTGCCAGCAGCTTGGGCAGCTATGCAAACACTGAAGCTTTCTTT. V usage is TRBV13 and J usage is TRBJ1-1; D call uncertain. With 3 bases removed from V and 2 bases from J, the gap between germline ends came to 13 bases. This CDR3 region has 15 residues. CDR1 and CDR2 (germline): PRHDT, FYEKMQ (reference sequence).

V gene TRBV19 combines with J gene TRBJ2-2; weak D call: TRBD1 (6 bases). Per the germline V gene, CDR1 is LNHDA and CDR2 is SQIVND (reference sequence). The V and J ends lost 7 bases and 5 bases respectively, with 20 bases between them. This CDR3 contains 16 residues. The CDR3 DNA reads as TGTGCCAGTACTAAAACAGGGATCGGGGAGACCGGGGAGCTGTTTTTT. Protein product: CASTKTGIGETGELFF.

The chain joins TRBV18 to TRBJ2-7, with D unclear. The V end was cut by 0 bases, the J end by 4 bases, with 10 bases between. This CDR3 spans 14 amino acids. Germline V gene lookup returns CDR1 KGHSH and CDR2 LQKENI. CDR3 DNA: TGTGCCAGCTCACCACCGGTTGTGAGGTACGAGCAGTACTTC. It translates to CASSPPVVRYEQYF.

The chain combines TRBV5-4 with TRBJ2-5, with 7 bases fitting TRBD1. The J segment lost 1 base and the V segment lost 2 bases, leaving 5 bases of the junction unmatched. The CDR3 is 15 residues long. Germline CDR1 is SGHNT and CDR2 is YYREEE (reference sequence). CDR3: CASSFNRGRQETQYF. In DNA form, the CDR3 reads TGTGCCAGCAGCTTTAACAGGGGACGCCAAGAGACCCAGTACTTC.